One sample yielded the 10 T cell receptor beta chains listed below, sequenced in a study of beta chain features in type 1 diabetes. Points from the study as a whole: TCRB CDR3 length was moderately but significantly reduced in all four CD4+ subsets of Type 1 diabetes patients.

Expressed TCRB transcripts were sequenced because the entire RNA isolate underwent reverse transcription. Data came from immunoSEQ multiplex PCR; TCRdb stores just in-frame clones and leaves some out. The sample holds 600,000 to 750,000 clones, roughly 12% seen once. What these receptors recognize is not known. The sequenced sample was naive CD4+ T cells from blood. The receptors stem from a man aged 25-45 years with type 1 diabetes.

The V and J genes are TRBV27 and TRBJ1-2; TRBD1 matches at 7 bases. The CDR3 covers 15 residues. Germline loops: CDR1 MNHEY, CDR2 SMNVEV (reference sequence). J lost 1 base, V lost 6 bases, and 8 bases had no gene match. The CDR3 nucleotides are TGTGCCAGCAGGAGAGGGACAGAAAATAACTATGGCTACACCTTC. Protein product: CASRRGTENNYGYTF.

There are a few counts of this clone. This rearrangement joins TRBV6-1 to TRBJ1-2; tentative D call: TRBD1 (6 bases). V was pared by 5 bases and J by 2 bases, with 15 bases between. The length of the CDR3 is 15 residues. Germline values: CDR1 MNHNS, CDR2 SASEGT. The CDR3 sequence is CASSSAGHPNYGYTF. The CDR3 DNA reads TGTGCCAGCAGTAGTGCGGGACACCCAAACTATGGCTACACCTTC.

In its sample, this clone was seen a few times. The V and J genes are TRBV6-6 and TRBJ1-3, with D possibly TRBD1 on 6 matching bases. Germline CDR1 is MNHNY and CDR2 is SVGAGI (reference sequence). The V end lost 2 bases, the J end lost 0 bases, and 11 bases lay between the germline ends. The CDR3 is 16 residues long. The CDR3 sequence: CASSYLDSSSGNTIYF. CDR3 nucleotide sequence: TGTGCCAGCAGTTACCTGGACAGTAGCTCTGGAAACACCATATATTTT.

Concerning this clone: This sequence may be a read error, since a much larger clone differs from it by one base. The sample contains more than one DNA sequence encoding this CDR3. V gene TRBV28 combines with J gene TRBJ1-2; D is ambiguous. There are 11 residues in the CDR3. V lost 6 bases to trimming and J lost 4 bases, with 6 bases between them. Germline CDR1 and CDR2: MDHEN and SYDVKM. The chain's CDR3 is CASSSSYGYTF. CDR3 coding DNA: TGTGCCAGCAGCTCTAGCTATGGCTACACCTTC.

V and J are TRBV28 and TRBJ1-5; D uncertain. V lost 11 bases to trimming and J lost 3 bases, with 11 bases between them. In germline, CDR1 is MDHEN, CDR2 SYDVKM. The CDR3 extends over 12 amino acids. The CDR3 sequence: CAVHVNNQPQHF. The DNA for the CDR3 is TGTGCCGTGCATGTGAACAATCAGCCCCAGCATTTT.

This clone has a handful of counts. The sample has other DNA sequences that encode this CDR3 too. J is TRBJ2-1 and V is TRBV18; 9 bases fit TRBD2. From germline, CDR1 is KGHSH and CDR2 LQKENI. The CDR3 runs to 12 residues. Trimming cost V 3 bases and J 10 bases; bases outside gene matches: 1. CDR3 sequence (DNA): TGTGCCAGCTCACCGCGGGGGGGCGAGCAGTTCTTC. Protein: CASSPRGGEQFF.

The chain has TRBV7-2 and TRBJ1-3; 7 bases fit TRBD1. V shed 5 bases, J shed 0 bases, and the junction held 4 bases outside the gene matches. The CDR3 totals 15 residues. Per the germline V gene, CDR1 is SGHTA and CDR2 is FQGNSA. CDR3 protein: CASSPQGPSGNTIYF. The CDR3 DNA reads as TGTGCCAGCAGCCCACAGGGGCCCTCTGGAAACACCATATATTTT. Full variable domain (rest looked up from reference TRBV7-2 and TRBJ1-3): GAGVSQSPSNKVTEKGKDVELRCDPISGHTALYWYRQSLGQGLEFLIYFQGNSAPDKSGLPSDRFSAERTGGSVSTLTIQRTQQEDSAVYLCASSPQGPSGNTIYFGEGSWLTVV.

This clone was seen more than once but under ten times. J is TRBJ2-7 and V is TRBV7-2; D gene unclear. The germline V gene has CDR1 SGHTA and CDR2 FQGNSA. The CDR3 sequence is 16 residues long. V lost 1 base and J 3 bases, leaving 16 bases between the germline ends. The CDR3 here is CASSLGQPAVHYEQYF. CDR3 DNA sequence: TGTGCCAGCAGCTTAGGGCAGCCCGCCGTTCACTACGAGCAGTACTTC.

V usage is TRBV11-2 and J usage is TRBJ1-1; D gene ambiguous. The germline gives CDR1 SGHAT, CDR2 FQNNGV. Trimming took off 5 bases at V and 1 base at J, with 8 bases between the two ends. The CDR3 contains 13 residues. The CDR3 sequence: CASSQDGNTEAFF. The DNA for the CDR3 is TGTGCCAGCAGCCAGGACGGGAACACTGAAGCTTTCTTT.

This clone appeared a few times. The CDR3 bases are TGCGCCAGCAGTTCCCGGGGATACGGTGAGCAGTTCTTC. Translated, it gives CASSSRGYGEQFF. This chain uses TRBV5-1 with TRBJ2-1, with a tentative D call TRBD2 (5 bases). Germline CDR1 is SGHRS and CDR2 is YFSETQ. CDR3 size: 13 residues. V was shortened by 5 bases and J by 9 bases, with 15 bases between the two germline ends.